This TCR beta chain was sequenced for a study of T-cell reconstitution after alpha-beta-depleted transplantation in children. Study conclusions and caveats: Diversity and T-cell counts at one year after transplant derived mostly from new T cells. The study traced high day-60 TCRbeta diversity in some patients to surviving recipient T cells and thymic progenitors.

The CDR3 is 19 residues long, ends included. Worth noting for this clonotype: Its antigen remains unknown. This could be a read error, since a much larger clone is one nucleotide away. Because the CDR3's place on the DNA is in doubt, the DNA is left out and the CDR3 is given as listed by TCRdb.

The authors prepared the TCRbeta library with unique molecular identifiers. A single record per CDR3 protein comes from TCRdb applying MiXCR to the PCR reads. The sample holds approximately 250,000 distinct CDR3 sequences; around 25% are singletons and the top ten take 2.6%. The receptor comes from a girl aged 2 to 9 with Fanconi anemia, due to receive a stem cell transplant. The rearrangement uses TRBV3-2 and TRBJ2-5; TRBD2 was called by the table and not checked on the DNA. TRBV3-2 has pseudogene status. Source: PBMCs, taken before TCRalphabeta/CD19-depleted stem cell transplant. The CDR3 spells CTSSFEGVAGGTAVETQYF.